Following are 21 T cell receptor beta chains from one sample sequenced in a study of cytomegalovirus exposure and HLA in healthy donors. The PCR contained 60 Vbeta and 13 Jbeta primers. Libraries were prepared by immunoSEQ multiplex PCR; TCRdb keeps only in-frame clonotypes and omits some of them. The profile shows 90,000 or so clones, 82% of them singletons. Sequencing was performed on PBMCs. The receptors come from a man in his fifties in good health and CMV-seronegative.

The rearrangement links TRBV27 to TRBJ1-2; 9 positions match TRBD1. The V gene's germline CDR1 is MNHEY and CDR2 SMNVEV (reference sequence). The V and J ends lost 0 bases and 3 bases, in that order; junction bases with no gene match: 8. There are 17 residues in the CDR3. CDR3 sequence reads: CASSLSPGGTGHYGYTF. CDR3 DNA sequence: TGTGCCAGCAGTTTATCCCCGGGGGGGACAGGGCACTATGGCTACACCTTC.

This rearrangement joins TRBV7-2 to TRBJ1-1; 8 bases map to TRBD1. CDR3 size: 14 residues. CDR1 SGHTA and CDR2 FQGNSA come from the germline V gene. The V segment lost 3 bases and the J segment 0 bases; nucleotides outside the gene matches: 0. CDR3 sequence: CASSLTGVNTEAFF. The CDR3 DNA is TGTGCCAGCAGCTTGACAGGGGTGAACACTGAAGCTTTCTTT.

The chain links TRBV7-2 to TRBJ2-5; tentative D call: TRBD2 (6 bases). Trimming removed 5 bases at V and 3 bases at J, with 16 bases between. Germline CDR1 is SGHTA and CDR2 is FQGNSA. This CDR3 comprises 15 residues. The DNA for the CDR3 is TGTGCCAGCAGCCTACTGACTAGTAGAGAAGAGACCCAGTACTTC. It is translated as CASSLLTSREETQYF.

The rearrangement links TRBV10-3 to TRBJ1-1; 7 nucleotides agree with TRBD1. CDR3 size: 12 residues. Trimming at V came to 5 bases and at J to 5 bases, leaving 2 bases not matched to a gene. Germline V CDR1 and CDR2: ENHRY, SYGVKD. CDR3 in amino acids: CAISTGATEAFF. Written as DNA, the CDR3 is TGTGCCATCAGTACAGGGGCGACTGAAGCTTTCTTT.

The rearrangement links TRBV28 to TRBJ2-1, with 8 bases matching TRBD2. The ends lost 8 bases at V and 10 bases at J; junction bases unmatched: 10. CDR1 is MDHEN, CDR2 SYDVKM, per germline. The CDR3 has 13 residues. The CDR3 DNA sequence: TGTGCCAGCCTTAGCGGGACCATGCCGGAGCAGTTCTTC. This translates into CASLSGTMPEQFF.

The chain carries TRBV9 and TRBJ2-3; 8 nucleotides align to TRBD1. Germline CDR1 is SGDLS and CDR2 is YYNGEE. This CDR3 contains 17 residues. V trimming: 4 bases; J trimming: 0 bases; junction bases outside the gene matches: 10. The chain's CDR3 is CASSLWGTGGSTDTQYF. The DNA for the CDR3 is TGTGCCAGCAGCTTGTGGGGGACAGGAGGAAGCACAGATACGCAGTATTTT.

The chain has TRBV19 and TRBJ2-5, with a tentative D call TRBD2 (5 bases). Deletions cut 10 bases from V and 4 bases from J, with 19 bases between. CDR3 size: 14 residues. The germline V gene encodes CDR1 LNHDA and CDR2 SQIVND (reference sequence). The DNA for the CDR3 is TGTGCCACCAGCGGTAGATTCGAAGTAGAGACCCAGTACTTC. It specifies CATSGRFEVETQYF. The full variable domain, rest sourced from reference TRBV19 and TRBJ2-5, is DGGITQSPKYLFRKEGQNVTLSCEQNLNHDAMYWYRQDPGQGLRLIYYSQIVNDFQKGDIAEGYSVSREKKESFPLTVTSAQKNPTAFYLCATSGRFEVETQYFGPGTRLLVL.

The chain links TRBV5-1 to TRBJ2-7, with TRBD2 identical over 14 bases. Germline CDR1 is SGHRS and CDR2 is YFSETQ. Trimming took 4 bases from V and 7 from J; bases not matched to a gene: 4. This CDR3 has 14 amino acids. CDR3 region: CASSPGTSGSEQYF. In DNA form, the CDR3 reads TGCGCCAGCAGCCCCGGGACTAGCGGGAGTGAGCAGTACTTC.

The chain is built from TRBV5-4 and TRBJ2-1; TRBD1 aligns across 7 bases. The CDR3 consists of 14 residues. Trimming cost V 2 bases and J 7 bases; bases outside gene matches: 6. Germline CDR1 reads SGHNT; CDR2 reads YYREEE (reference sequence). CDR3 coding DNA: TGTGCCAGCAGCTTTACAGGGGTAGGGAATGAGCAGTTCTTC. Translated: CASSFTGVGNEQFF.

CDR3 protein: CASGGTLYGYTF. The CDR3 nucleotides are TGTGCCAGCGGGGGGACCCTGTATGGCTACACCTTC. This chain connects TRBV2 to TRBJ1-2, with D perhaps matching TRBD1 (5 bases). The germline V gene has CDR1 SNHLY and CDR2 FYNNEI. The CDR3 length is 12 residues. V was shortened by 8 bases and J by 5 bases, with 12 bases between the two germline ends.

This chain joins TRBV14 and TRBJ2-5; 8 bases line up with TRBD1. Germline V CDR1 and CDR2: SGHDN, FVKESK. The CDR3 has 17 amino acids. The junction had 13 bases not matched to a gene; V was cut back by 1 base and J by 6 bases. The CDR3 sequence: CASSQGAGGAPWKTQYF. CDR3 sequence (DNA): TGTGCCAGCAGCCAAGGGGCAGGGGGCGCCCCTTGGAAGACCCAGTACTTC.

The CDR3 coding sequence is TGCGCCAGCGCTAGCGGGAGCTTGGTAAATGAGCAGTTCTTC. Its protein product is CASASGSLVNEQFF. The V and J genes are TRBV5-1 and TRBJ2-1; TRBD2 agrees at 10 bases. This CDR3 spans 14 amino acids. Germline V gene data show CDR1 as SGHRS and CDR2 as YFSETQ. Trimming removed 7 bases from V and 7 bases from J; junction bases left unmatched: 8.

The V gene is TRBV28, the J gene TRBJ2-7; the match to TRBD1 covers 7 bases. Germline V gene sequence: CDR1 MDHEN, CDR2 SYDVKM. This CDR3 region has 13 residues. J lost 6 bases, V lost 4 bases, and 6 bases had no gene match. The CDR3 region has the DNA TGTGCCAGCAGTTACCCTACAGGGGCCGAGCAGTACTTC. Its protein product is CASSYPTGAEQYF. The entire variable domain, with the rest obtained from reference TRBV28 and TRBJ2-7, is as follows: DVKVTQSSRYLVKRTGEKVFLECVQDMDHENMFWYRQDPGLGLRLIYFSYDVKMKEKGDIPEGYSVSREKKERFSLILESASTNQTSMYLCASSYPTGAEQYFGPGTRLTVT.

V gene TRBV30 combines with J gene TRBJ2-6; D is perhaps TRBD1 (5 bases). The germline V gene has CDR1 GTSNPN and CDR2 SVGIG (reference sequence). Trimming stripped 7 bases from V and 0 bases from J, with 19 bases between. The CDR3 has 17 residues. As DNA, the CDR3 is TGTGCCTCCCCCTCGAGACAGTTACGCTCTGGGGCCAACGTCCTGACTTTC. Translated, it gives CASPSRQLRSGANVLTF.

This rearrangement joins TRBV7-2 to TRBJ2-2, with D possibly matching TRBD2 (6 bases). The V gene lost 6 bases and the J gene lost 4 bases, with 12 bases spanning the gap. The CDR3 contains 14 residues. The germline V gene has CDR1 SGHTA and CDR2 FQGNSA. The CDR3, as DNA: TGTGCCAGCAGGAGGGACTTACTCACCGGGGAGCTGTTTTTT. It encodes CASRRDLLTGELFF.

To note about this clone: The junction departs from germline at one end; a sequencing error may be responsible. The J gene is TRBJ1-1, the V gene TRBV28, with 7 bases lining up with TRBD1. The CDR3 extends over 14 amino acids. Germline V gene data show CDR1 as MDHEN and CDR2 as SYDVKM. Here the CDR3 DNA reads TGTGCCAACAGTACAGACAGGGTGCCCACTGAAGCTTTCTTT. Translated: CANSTDRVPTEAFF.

Only one count was recorded for this clone. The V gene is TRBV7-8, the J gene TRBJ1-5; weak D call: TRBD1 (6 bases). Trimming cost V 5 bases and J 7 bases, with 18 bases left between them. CDR1 is SGHVS, CDR2 FQNEAQ, per germline. The CDR3 spans 15 residues. CDR3 protein: CASSPTGTFGQPQHF. Written as DNA, the CDR3 is TGTGCCAGCAGCCCGACGGGGACATTTGGACAGCCCCAGCATTTT.

The V and J genes are TRBV11-2 and TRBJ2-1, with TRBD2 as a possible D gene (6 bases). Germline V gene sequence: CDR1 SGHAT, CDR2 FQNNGV. Trimming took 5 bases from V and 4 from J, leaving 15 bases between them. The CDR3 totals 15 residues. The CDR3 DNA sequence: TGTGCCAGCAGCCGGGGGACTCTACGATACAATGAGCAGTTCTTC. Protein sequence: CASSRGTLRYNEQFF.

This sequence joins TRBV19 and TRBJ2-7, with 9 bases fitting TRBD1. Losses at the gene ends were 5 bases for V and 2 bases for J; bases not matched to a gene: 4. CDR1 and CDR2 (germline): LNHDA, SQIVND (reference sequence). This CDR3 has 14 amino acids. The CDR3 is CASSVGQGAYEQYF. DNA for the CDR3: TGTGCCAGTAGTGTGGGACAGGGCGCCTACGAGCAGTACTTC.

The V gene is TRBV7-9, the J gene TRBJ1-5; D may be TRBD1 (6 bases). In germline, CDR1 is SEHNR, CDR2 FQNEAQ (reference sequence). This CDR3 region has 17 residues. V lost 1 base and J lost 7, with 20 bases in between. Here the CDR3 reads CASSLGGLSGDKQPQHF. As DNA, the CDR3 is TGTGCCAGCAGCTTAGGGGGCTTATCAGGGGATAAGCAGCCCCAGCATTTT.

The chain recombines TRBV5-4 with TRBJ1-2, with D hard to call. Germline CDR1 reads SGHNT; CDR2 reads YYREEE (reference sequence). V lost 0 bases, J lost 4 bases, and 13 bases lay in between. The CDR3 contains 15 residues. The CDR3 coding sequence is TGTGCCAGCAGCTTGGACGGTCAGGCGGGCTATGGCTACACCTTC. Protein: CASSLDGQAGYGYTF.